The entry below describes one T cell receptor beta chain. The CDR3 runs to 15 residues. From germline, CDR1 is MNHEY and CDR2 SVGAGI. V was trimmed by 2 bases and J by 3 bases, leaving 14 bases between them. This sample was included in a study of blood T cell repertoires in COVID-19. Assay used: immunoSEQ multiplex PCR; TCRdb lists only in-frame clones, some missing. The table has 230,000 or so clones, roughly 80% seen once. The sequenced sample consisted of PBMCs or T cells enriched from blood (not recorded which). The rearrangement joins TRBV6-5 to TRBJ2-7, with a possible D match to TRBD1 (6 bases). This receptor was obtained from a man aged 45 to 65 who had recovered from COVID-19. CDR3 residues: CASSYKQGSNYEQYF. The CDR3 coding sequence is TGTGCCAGCAGTTACAAACAGGGTTCCAACTACGAGCAGTACTTC.